These T cell receptor beta chains were read from a single sample in a study of T-cell reconstitution after alpha-beta-depleted transplantation in children. Each CDR3 protein gets one entry after TCRdb re-called the PCR reads with MiXCR. The sample has tens of thousands of distinct CDR3 sequences; around 4.7% are singletons. The source material was PBMCs, mostly from graft donor cells, sampled 180 days after TCRalphabeta/CD19-depleted stem cell transplant. These TCRs come from a boy younger than two who had a stem cell transplant for acute myeloid leukemia, so the T cells may come from the graft donor. Each CDR3 is given without its conserved first and last residue. Fields, in order: V gene, J gene, CDR3 protein.

TRBV11-3,TRBJ2-7,ASSLPPYRGQGGRIYEQY
TRBV5-1,TRBJ1-4,ASSLAGGFSTNEKLF
TRBV7-2,TRBJ2-1,ASSFRLAGSSYNEQF
TRBV2,TRBJ2-2,ASRPYRMNTGELF
TRBV5-1,TRBJ2-1,ASSLNPTANSGRRYNEQF
TRBV7-9,TRBJ1-1,ASTLGGAF
TRBV6-2/TRBV6-3,TRBJ1-3,ASSRDSRSGNTIY
TRBV2,TRBJ2-5,ASSGSRETQY
TRBV11-3,TRBJ2-1,ASSLAGGRAYNEQF
TRBV20-1,TRBJ1-1,SAREGGSMYYLEAF
TRBV7-2,TRBJ2-5,ASSLGGTSLETQY
TRBV15,TRBJ1-1,ATSRDIRREAF
TRBV5-1,TRBJ2-1,ASSLYRGVSYNEQF
TRBV5-1,TRBJ2-2,ASSLLGAETGELF
TRBV12-5,TRBJ2-7,ASGLGLDTTSSYEQY
TRBV15,TRBJ2-2,ATSSGTSGGARELF
TRBV6-2/TRBV6-3,TRBJ2-3,ASSYRAHTQY
TRBV12-3/TRBV12-4,TRBJ1-5,ASSLRQINQPQH
TRBV6-1,TRBJ2-1,ASRRRTMTSYNEQF
TRBV5-1,TRBJ2-2,ASSPGQGALPGELF
TRBV5-1,TRBJ2-5,ASWGTGGIGIQETQY
TRBV6-5,TRBJ1-5,ASSRDRAYQPQH
TRBV10-3,TRBJ1-5,AISDDPHSGAQH
TRBV7-2,TRBJ2-4,ASSFPGRGGGNIQY
TRBV2,TRBJ2-2,ASSLAGGTNTGELF
TRBV6-2/TRBV6-3,TRBJ2-5,ASSYPTGGGGETQY
TRBV5-1,TRBJ2-5,ASSQTSGGETQY
TRBV2,TRBJ2-1,TISSDRGGSLSYNEQF
TRBV12-3/TRBV12-4,TRBJ1-5,ASRKGGIQPQH
TRBV20-1,TRBJ2-1,SARRGGPSTYNEQF
TRBV12-3/TRBV12-4,TRBJ2-3,ASSSIGDTQY
TRBV20-1,TRBJ2-5,SARDLADRGRETQY
TRBV7-9,TRBJ2-1,ASSLGTGAVYNEQF
TRBV30,TRBJ2-3,AWRKNGGLDTQY
TRBV4-3,TRBJ2-3,ASSQDQWASSTDTQY
TRBV7-2,TRBJ2-1,ASSPGLAGYNEQF
TRBV27,TRBJ2-5,ATFDRFEETQY
TRBV7-3,TRBJ2-1,ASSAGSFNEQF
TRBV4-1,TRBJ1-4,ASSPRLTANEKLF
TRBV5-1,TRBJ2-3,ASSLGAGGPTDTQY
TRBV7-2,TRBJ2-1,ASSPPGGDEQF
TRBV12-3/TRBV12-4,TRBJ1-3,ASRLSGFFSGNTIY
TRBV7-3,TRBJ2-6,ASSPTGQSSSGANVLT
TRBV4-3,TRBJ2-5,ASSQGGGRQETQY
TRBV9,TRBJ1-4,ASSSEGATNEKLF
TRBV12-3/TRBV12-4,TRBJ1-6,ASSGQGPLYNSPLH
TRBV7-9,TRBJ2-5,ASSHRDTFQETQY
TRBV4-3,TRBJ2-7,ASSHGSDEQY
TRBV24-1,TRBJ2-2,ATSVRSGTGELF
TRBV12-3/TRBV12-4,TRBJ2-3,ASIPRGGITDTQY
TRBV7-9,TRBJ2-1,ASSPGGGRGIYNEQF
TRBV13,TRBJ2-7,ASSFYRQGANEQY
TRBV12-3/TRBV12-4,TRBJ2-5,ASRLSMETQY
TRBV20-1,TRBJ2-1,SARDLSGLSYNEQF